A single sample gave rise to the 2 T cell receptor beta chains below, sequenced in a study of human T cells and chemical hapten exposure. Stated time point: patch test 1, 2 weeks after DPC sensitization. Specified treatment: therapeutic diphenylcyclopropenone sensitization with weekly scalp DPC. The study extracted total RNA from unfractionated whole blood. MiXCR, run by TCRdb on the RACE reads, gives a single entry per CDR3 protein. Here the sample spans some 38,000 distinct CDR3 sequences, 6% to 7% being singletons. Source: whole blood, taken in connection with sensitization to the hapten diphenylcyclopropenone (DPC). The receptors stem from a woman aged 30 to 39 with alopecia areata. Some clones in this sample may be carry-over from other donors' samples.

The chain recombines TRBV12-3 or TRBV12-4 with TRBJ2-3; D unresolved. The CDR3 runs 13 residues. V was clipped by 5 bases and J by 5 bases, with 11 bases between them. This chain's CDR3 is CASSPSLLDTQYF. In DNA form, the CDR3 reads TGTGCCAGCAGTCCCTCTTTATTAGATACGCAGTATTTT.

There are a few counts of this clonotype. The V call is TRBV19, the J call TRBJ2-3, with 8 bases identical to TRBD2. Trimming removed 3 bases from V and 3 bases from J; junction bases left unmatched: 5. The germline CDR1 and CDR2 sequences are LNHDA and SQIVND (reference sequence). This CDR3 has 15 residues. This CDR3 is CASSILSGETDTQYF. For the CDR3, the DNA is TGTGCCAGTAGTATCCTTAGCGGGGAAACAGATACGCAGTATTTT.